This T cell receptor beta chain was profiled in a study of T cell responses to AZD1222 COVID-19 vaccine. With respect to this clone: Its antigen is unknown.

Measured with immunoSEQ multiplex PCR; TCRdb has only the in-frame clones, and not every one. This sample yields 200,000 to 300,000 clones, of which over 85% are seen a single time; approximately 0.52% belongs to the top ten. General study results and limits: With two AZD1222 doses given, Spike-specific TCR breadth and depth both rose. Donor demographics were predominantly white British with a female majority; clonal diversity may be underestimated. Just five to seven people given AZD1222 tested seropositive at baseline.

CDR1 MNHEY and CDR2 SVGAGI come from the germline V gene. V lost 2 bases to trimming and J lost 2 bases, with 9 bases between them. The CDR3 is 14 amino acids. This clonotype was sampled from an adult in good health. The input for sequencing was peripheral blood, taken on day 0 of AZD1222 vaccination. The rearrangement links TRBV6-5 to TRBJ1-1; D is undetermined. CDR3 residues: CASSYREGNTEAFF. CDR3 DNA sequence: TGTGCCAGCAGTTACAGGGAGGGAAACACTGAAGCTTTCTTT.